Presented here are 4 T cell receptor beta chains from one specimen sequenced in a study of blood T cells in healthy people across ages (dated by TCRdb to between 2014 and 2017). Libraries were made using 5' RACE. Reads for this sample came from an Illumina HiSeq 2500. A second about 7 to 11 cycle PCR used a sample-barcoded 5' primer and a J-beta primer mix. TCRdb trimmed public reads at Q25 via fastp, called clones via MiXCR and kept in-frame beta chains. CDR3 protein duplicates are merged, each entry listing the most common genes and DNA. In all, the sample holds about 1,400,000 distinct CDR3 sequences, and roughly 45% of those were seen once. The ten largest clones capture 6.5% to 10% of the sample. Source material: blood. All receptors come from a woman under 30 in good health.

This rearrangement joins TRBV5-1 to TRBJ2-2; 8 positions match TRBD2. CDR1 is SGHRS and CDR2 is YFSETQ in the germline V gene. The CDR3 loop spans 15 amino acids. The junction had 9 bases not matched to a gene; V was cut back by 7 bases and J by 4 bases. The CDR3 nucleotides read TGCGCCAGCCGCAGACTAGCGTTTGGCACCGGGGAGCTGTTTTTT. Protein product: CASRRLAFGTGELFF.

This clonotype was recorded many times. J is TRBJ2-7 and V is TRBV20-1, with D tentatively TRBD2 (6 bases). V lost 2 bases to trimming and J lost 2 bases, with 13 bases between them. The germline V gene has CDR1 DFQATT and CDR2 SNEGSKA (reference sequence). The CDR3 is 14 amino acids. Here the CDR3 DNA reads TGCAGTGCTAGACCCCTGGAGGGCCCCTACGAGCAGTACTTC. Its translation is CSARPLEGPYEQYF.

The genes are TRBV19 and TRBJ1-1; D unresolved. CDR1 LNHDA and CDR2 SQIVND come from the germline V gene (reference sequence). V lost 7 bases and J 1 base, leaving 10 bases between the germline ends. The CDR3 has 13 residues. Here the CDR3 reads CASIAHKNTEAFF. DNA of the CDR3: TGTGCCAGTATCGCACATAAGAACACTGAAGCTTTCTTT.

CDR3 nucleotides: TGTGCCAGCAGCGCGGAGCAGGGAAGCGGGCAGTTCTTC. This codes for CASSAEQGSGQFF. The genes are TRBV6-1 and TRBJ2-1; D possibly matches TRBD1 or TRBD2 (5 bases each). The germline V gene has CDR1 MNHNS and CDR2 SASEGT. This CDR3 has 13 amino acids. The V gene lost 6 bases and the J gene lost 12 bases, with 18 bases spanning the gap.